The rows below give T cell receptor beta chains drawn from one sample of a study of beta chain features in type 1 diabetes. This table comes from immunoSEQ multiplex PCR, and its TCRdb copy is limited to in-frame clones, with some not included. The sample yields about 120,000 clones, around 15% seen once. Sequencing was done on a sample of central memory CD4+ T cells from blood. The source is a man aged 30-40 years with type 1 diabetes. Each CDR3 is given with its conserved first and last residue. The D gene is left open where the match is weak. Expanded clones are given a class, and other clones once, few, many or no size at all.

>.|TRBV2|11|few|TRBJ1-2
CALRVSYGYTF
TGTGCTCTCAGGGTTTCCTATGGCTACACCTTC
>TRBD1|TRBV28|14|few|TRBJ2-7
CASSPGDRGREQYF
TGTGCCAGCAGCCCAGGGGACAGGGGTCGAGAGCAGTACTTC
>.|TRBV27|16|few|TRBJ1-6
CASRTEGRSYNSPLHF
TGTGCCAGCCGAACGGAGGGCAGGTCCTATAATTCACCCCTCCACTTT
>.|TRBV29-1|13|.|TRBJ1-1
CSVEGQWNTEAFF
TGCAGCGTTGAAGGACAGTGGAACACTGAAGCTTTCTTT
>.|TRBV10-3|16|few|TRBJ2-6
CAISEVARAGANVLTF
TGTGCCATCAGTGAAGTCGCCAGGGCTGGGGCCAACGTCCTGACTTTC
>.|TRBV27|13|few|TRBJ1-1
CASTPGRGTEAFF
TGTGCCAGCACCCCTGGGAGGGGCACTGAAGCTTTCTTT
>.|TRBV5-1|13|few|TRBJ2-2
CASSLTVTGELFF
TGCGCCAGCAGCTTGACGGTCACCGGGGAGCTGTTTTTT
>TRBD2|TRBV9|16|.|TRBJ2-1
CASSATGTSGYNEQFF
TGTGCCAGCAGCGCCACCGGGACTAGCGGCTACAATGAGCAGTTCTTC
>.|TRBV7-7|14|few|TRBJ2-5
CASSLGPSQETQYF
TGTGCTAGCAGCTTAGGGCCGTCCCAAGAGACCCAGTACTTC
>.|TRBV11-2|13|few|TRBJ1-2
CASSLGAAYGYTF
TGTGCCAGCAGCTTAGGGGCAGCCTATGGCTACACCTTC
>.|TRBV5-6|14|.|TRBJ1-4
CASSPRDGHEKLFF
TGTGCCAGCAGCCCCAGGGATGGACATGAAAAACTGTTTTTT
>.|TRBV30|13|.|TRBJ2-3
CAWGSATGGTQYF
TGTGCCTGGGGTTCGGCTACGGGTGGTACGCAGTATTTT
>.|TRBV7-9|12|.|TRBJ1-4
CASSLDNEKLFF
TGTGCCAGCAGCTTGGATAATGAAAAACTGTTTTTT
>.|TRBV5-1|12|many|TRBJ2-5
CASSLGEETQYF
TGCGCCAGCAGCTTAGGTGAGGAGACCCAGTACTTC
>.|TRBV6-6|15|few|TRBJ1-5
CASSYEALGDQPQHF
TGTGCCAGCAGTTACGAGGCCCTCGGGGATCAGCCCCAGCATTTT
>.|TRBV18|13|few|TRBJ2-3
CASSPRRTDTQYF
TGTGCCAGCTCACCACGACGAACAGATACGCAGTATTTT
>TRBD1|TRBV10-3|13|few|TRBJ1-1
CASSVDRDTEAFF
TGTGCCAGCAGTGTGGACAGGGACACTGAAGCTTTCTTT
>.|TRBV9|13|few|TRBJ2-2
CASSVMGSGELFF
TGTGCCAGCAGCGTTATGGGGAGCGGGGAGCTGTTTTTT
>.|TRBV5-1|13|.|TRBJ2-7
CASRPGQTYEQYF
TGCGCCAGCAGACCAGGACAGACCTACGAGCAGTACTTC
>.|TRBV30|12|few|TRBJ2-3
CAWSTGTDTQYF
TGTGCCTGGAGCACGGGCACAGATACGCAGTATTTT
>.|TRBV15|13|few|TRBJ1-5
CATSTGSNQPQHF
TGTGCCACCAGCACAGGGAGCAATCAGCCCCAGCATTTT
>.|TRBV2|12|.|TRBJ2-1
CASLGVHNEQFF
TGTGCCAGCCTGGGAGTGCACAATGAGCAGTTCTTC
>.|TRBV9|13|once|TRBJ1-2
CASSVDAGYSYTF
TGTGCCAGCAGCGTAGATGCAGGTTATAGCTACACCTTC
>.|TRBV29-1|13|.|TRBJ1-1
CSVRAHLNTEAFF
TGCAGCGTTAGGGCTCACTTAAACACTGAAGCTTTCTTT
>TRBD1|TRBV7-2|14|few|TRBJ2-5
CASRYTGQGETQYF
TGTGCCAGCAGATATACCGGACAGGGAGAGACCCAGTACTTC
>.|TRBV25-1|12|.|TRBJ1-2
CASSRPPGGYTF
TGTGCCAGCAGTCGTCCTCCAGGTGGCTACACCTTC
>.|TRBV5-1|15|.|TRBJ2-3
CASSLDQAGTDTQYF
TGCGCCAGCAGCTTGGATCAGGCTGGCACAGATACGCAGTATTTT
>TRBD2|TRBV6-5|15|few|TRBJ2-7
CASSLFSGPSYEQYF
TGTGCCAGCAGTCTCTTTAGCGGGCCCTCCTACGAGCAGTACTTC
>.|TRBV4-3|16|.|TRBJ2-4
CASSLGTGLAKNIQYF
TGCGCCAGCAGCCTAGGTACAGGGTTAGCCAAAAACATTCAGTACTTC
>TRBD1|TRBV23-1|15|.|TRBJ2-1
CASSPGTGGGNEQFF
TGCGCCAGCAGCCCAGGGACAGGGGGTGGGAATGAGCAGTTCTTC
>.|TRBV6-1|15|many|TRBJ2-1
CASRRAGKYSDEQFF
TGTGCCAGCAGGCGGGCGGGGAAGTATTCTGATGAGCAGTTCTTC
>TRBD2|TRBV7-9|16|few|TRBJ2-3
CASSLAGAREGDTQYF
TGTGCCAGCAGCCTCGCGGGGGCCCGGGAGGGAGATACGCAGTATTTT
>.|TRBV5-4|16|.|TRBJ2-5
CASSPGGGHVGETQYF
TGTGCCAGCAGCCCTGGCGGGGGCCACGTGGGAGAGACCCAGTACTTC
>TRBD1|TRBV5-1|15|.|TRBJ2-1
CASSATGTDYNEQFF
TGCGCCAGCAGCGCCACCGGGACAGACTACAATGAGCAGTTCTTC
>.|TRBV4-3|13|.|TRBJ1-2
CASSQQGTRGYTF
TGCGCCAGCAGCCAACAGGGGACGCGGGGCTACACCTTC
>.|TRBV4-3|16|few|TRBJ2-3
CASSLTPGQVTDTQYF
TGCGCCAGCAGCCTTACCCCGGGACAAGTCACAGATACGCAGTATTTT
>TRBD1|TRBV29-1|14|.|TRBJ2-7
CSATQGAGSYEQYF
TGCAGCGCCACACAGGGGGCGGGCTCCTACGAGCAGTACTTC
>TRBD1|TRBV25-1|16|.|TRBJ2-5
CASSKTGTGNQETQYF
TGTGCCAGCAGTAAGACAGGGACAGGGAACCAAGAGACCCAGTACTTC
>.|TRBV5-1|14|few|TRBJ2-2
CASSLGQTAGELFF
TGCGCCAGCAGCCTGGGGCAGACGGCCGGGGAGCTGTTTTTT
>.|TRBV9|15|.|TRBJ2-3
CASSVVGESTDTQYF
TGTGCCAGCAGCGTAGTGGGGGAGTCCACAGATACGCAGTATTTT
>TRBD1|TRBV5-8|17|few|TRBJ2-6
CASSVWTGSSGANVLTF
TGTGCCAGCAGCGTTTGGACAGGGAGCTCTGGGGCCAACGTCCTGACTTTC
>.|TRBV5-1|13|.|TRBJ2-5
CASSLAPKETQYF
TGCGCCAGCAGCTTGGCGCCGAAAGAGACCCAGTACTTC